The 16 T cell receptor beta chains below come from one sample, sequenced in a study of T cells in Graves' hyperthyroidism and ophthalmopathy. Amplified regions were TCR beta CDR3 sequences from RNA transcripts. The primer set for the first-round RT-PCR of the TCR CDR3 was HTBI. In TCRdb, the multiplex PCR reads were re-called with MiXCR into one record per CDR3 protein. The sample has 500,000 to 650,000 distinct CDR3 sequences; roughly 15% are singletons. The sample was blood. The source of these receptors is a woman between 40 and 55 years old with Graves' hyperthyroidism.

This clonotype showed up just a few times. One junction end does not reproduce the germline sequence, and a read error may be involved. This sequence joins TRBV18 and TRBJ1-2, with D hard to call. The CDR3 contains 14 residues. Germline CDR1 and CDR2: KGHSH and LQKENI. CDR3 region: CTSSQRGTDYGYTF. The CDR3 DNA follows: TGTACCAGCTCACAACGGGGTACGGACTATGGCTACACCTTC.

This clonotype was detected only a few times. J is TRBJ1-1 and V is TRBV20-1; D gene unclear. Deletions cut 4 bases from V and 1 base from J, with 10 bases between. The CDR3 runs to 13 residues. Germline V gene lookup returns CDR1 DFQATT and CDR2 SNEGSKA (reference sequence). The CDR3 reads CSAIPEWNTEAFF. The CDR3 bases are TGCAGTGCTATACCGGAATGGAACACTGAAGCTTTCTTT.

Turning to this clonotype: A much larger clonotype is one base distant, so this may be a read error. The rearrangement links TRBV27 to TRBJ2-7, with D unclear. Per the germline V gene, CDR1 is MNHEY and CDR2 is SMNVEV (reference sequence). The V end lost 7 bases, the J end lost 4 bases, and 20 bases lay between the germline ends. This CDR3 is built from 15 residues. CDR3 protein: CASISAEAGVYEQYF. The CDR3 DNA reads TGTGCCAGCATTTCTGCCGAGGCAGGAGTATACGAGCAGTACTTC.

This clonotype was seen many times. This chain connects TRBV28 to TRBJ1-2; 8 nucleotides match TRBD1. CDR3 size: 13 residues. V lost 4 bases to trimming and J lost 6 bases; unmatched junction nucleotides: 4. The germline V gene encodes CDR1 MDHEN and CDR2 SYDVKM. CDR3 amino acids: CASSSGQADGYTF. The CDR3 nucleotides read TGTGCCAGCAGTTCGGGACAGGCGGATGGCTACACCTTC.

This clonotype appeared a few times. The rearrangement joins TRBV9 to TRBJ2-3; weak D call: TRBD2 (5 bases). The CDR3 sequence is 14 residues long. Germline V gene lookup returns CDR1 SGDLS and CDR2 YYNGEE. Trimming pared 0 bases from V and 3 bases from J, leaving 8 bases between. CDR3 amino acids: CASSVADYTDTQYF. The CDR3 DNA reads as TGTGCCAGCAGCGTAGCTGACTATACAGATACGCAGTATTTT.

The J gene is TRBJ2-2, the V gene TRBV19; perhaps TRBD2 as D (5 bases). The CDR3 extends over 16 amino acids. Germline V gives CDR1 LNHDA, CDR2 SQIVND (reference sequence). The germline V and J ends were trimmed by 2 bases and 2 bases, with 12 bases remaining between them. The CDR3 coding sequence is TGTGCCAGTAGTATAACTAGAAGCGCCAACACCGGGGAGCTGTTTTTT. It encodes CASSITRSANTGELFF.

There are many counts of this clonotype. The CDR3 DNA follows: TGCAGTGCTAGTCCCGCACAGGACTATGGCTACACCTTC. This translates into CSASPAQDYGYTF. This chain joins TRBV20-1 and TRBJ1-2, with a possible D match to TRBD1 (5 bases). Germline CDR1 DFQATT, CDR2 SNEGSKA (reference sequence). Trimming left V 3 bases short and J 3 bases short, with 11 bases between. The CDR3 extends over 13 amino acids.

This clonotype was observed many times. The chain carries TRBV6-5 and TRBJ2-1, with D perhaps matching TRBD2 (5 bases). V was clipped by 2 bases and J by 2 bases, with 10 bases between them. The CDR3 spans 15 residues. CDR1 and CDR2 from the germline V gene are MNHEY and SVGAGI. CDR3 region: CASSYDPGTYNEQFF. The CDR3 bases are TGTGCCAGCAGTTACGATCCGGGAACCTACAATGAGCAGTTCTTC.

The sample holds many counts of this clonotype. The rearrangement joins TRBV18 to TRBJ2-5; no firm D call. The CDR3 length is 12 residues. The germline V gene encodes CDR1 KGHSH and CDR2 LQKENI. V dropped 2 bases and J dropped 1 base, with 2 bases sitting between them. The CDR3 nucleotides are TGTGCCAGCTCACCAGCCCAAGAGACCCAGTACTTC. As protein: CASSPAQETQYF.

This clonotype was counted at least ten times. The chain joins TRBV28 to TRBJ1-4; perhaps TRBD1 as D (6 bases). The V gene lost 4 bases and the J gene lost 5 bases, with 14 bases spanning the gap. The CDR3 loop spans 15 amino acids. Germline V CDR1 and CDR2: MDHEN, SYDVKM. The chain's CDR3 is CASSSPGQYNEKLFF. The CDR3 bases are TGTGCCAGCAGTTCCCCTGGACAGTACAATGAAAAACTGTTTTTT.

This clonotype has only a few counts. The rearrangement links TRBV7-2 to TRBJ1-2, with D unresolved. Germline loops: CDR1 SGHTA, CDR2 FQGNSA. Trimming left V 1 base short and J 6 bases short, with 9 bases between. This CDR3 comprises 13 residues. As DNA, the CDR3 is TGTGCCAGCAGCTTAGAATGGTCTGATGGCTACACCTTC. Amino acid sequence: CASSLEWSDGYTF.

Only a few counts were recorded for this clonotype. The rearrangement joins TRBV4-1 to TRBJ1-2, with D possibly TRBD1 on 5 matching bases. This CDR3 has 14 amino acids. The V gene's germline CDR1 is MGHRA and CDR2 YSYEKL. V was shortened by 1 base and J by 8 bases, with 14 bases between the two germline ends. This CDR3 is CASSQGWGSEGYTF. CDR3 DNA sequence: TGCGCCAGCAGCCAAGGTTGGGGCTCGGAAGGCTACACCTTC.

V gene TRBV10-2 combines with J gene TRBJ2-7; TRBD2 agrees at 8 bases. This CDR3 has 13 residues. CDR1 is WSHSY, CDR2 SAAADI, per germline. J was trimmed by 6 bases and V by 4 bases; bases with no gene match: 5. CDR3 sequence reads: CASSVPGRGEQYF. The CDR3 DNA is TGCGCCAGCAGTGTCCCCGGGAGGGGCGAGCAGTACTTC.

This clonotype was recorded a few times. The gene calls are TRBV30 and TRBJ1-1; D remains ambiguous. Germline CDR1 and CDR2: GTSNPN and SVGIG (reference sequence). Trimming took off 2 bases at V and 11 bases at J, with 12 bases between the two ends. The CDR3 runs 11 residues. CDR3 sequence: CAWSSSRRAFF. The CDR3 region has the DNA TGTGCCTGGAGTTCCAGTAGACGGGCTTTCTTT. The variable domain in full, completed from reference TRBV30 and TRBJ1-1, reads SQTIHQWPATLVQPVGSPLSLECTVEGTSNPNLYWYRQAAGRGLQLLFYSVGIGQISSEVPQNLSASRPQDRQFILSSKKLLLSDSGFYLCAWSSSRRAFFGQGTRLTVV.

This chain connects TRBV29-1 to TRBJ1-1; 7 positions match TRBD1. Germline CDR1 and CDR2: SQVTM and ANQGSEA. The CDR3 sequence is 12 residues long. V lost 7 bases and J lost 11; bases outside the gene matches: 13. The CDR3 DNA follows: TGCAGCGCCTCCGGGACAGCGGGATACGCTTTCTTT. This encodes CSASGTAGYAFF.

This clonotype came up a few times. The conserved closing phenylalanine or tryptophan is absent in this CDR3, likely reflecting a read error. The chain uses TRBV20-1 and TRBJ2-1, with D possibly being TRBD2 (5 bases). This CDR3 is 14 amino acids long. Between the trimmed V and J ends, which lost 1 base and 0 bases, there was a span of 7 bases. Germline-derived CDR1 and CDR2 are DFQATT and SNEGSKA (reference sequence). The CDR3 sequence: CSARGESSYNEQFL. CDR3 in DNA: TGCAGTGCTAGAGGGGAGAGCTCCTACAATGAGCAGTTCCTC.